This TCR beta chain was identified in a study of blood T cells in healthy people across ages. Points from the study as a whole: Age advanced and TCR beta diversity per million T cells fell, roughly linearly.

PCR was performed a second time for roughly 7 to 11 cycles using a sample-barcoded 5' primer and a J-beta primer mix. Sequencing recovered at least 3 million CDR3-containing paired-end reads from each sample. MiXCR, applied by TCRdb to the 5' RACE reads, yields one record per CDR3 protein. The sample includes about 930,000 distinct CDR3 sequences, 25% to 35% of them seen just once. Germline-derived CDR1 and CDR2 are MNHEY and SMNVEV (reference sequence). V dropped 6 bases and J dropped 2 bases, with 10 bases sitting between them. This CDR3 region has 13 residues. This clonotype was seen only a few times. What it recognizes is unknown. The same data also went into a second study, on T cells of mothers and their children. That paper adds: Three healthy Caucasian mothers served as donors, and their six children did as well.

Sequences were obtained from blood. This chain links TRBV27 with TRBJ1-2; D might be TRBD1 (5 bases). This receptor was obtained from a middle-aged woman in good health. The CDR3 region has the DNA TGTGCCAGCAGAATAAACAGGAACTATGGCTACACCTTC. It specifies CASRINRNYGYTF.